This T cell receptor (beta chain) appears in the sequencing data of a study of regulatory T cells in long-lasting Graves disease. Study overall: For a period under 3 months, newly diagnosed Graves' patients had taken antithyroid drugs. Regarding the study as a whole: Newly diagnosed Graves' patients had higher TCR diversity than persistent ones.

Note on this clonotype: Antigen specificity is unknown.

The authors built TCR beta libraries using iRepertoire HTBI primers and Arm-PCR of CDR3 regions. MiXCR, run by TCRdb on the multiplex PCR reads, gives a single entry per CDR3 protein. The profile covers about 370,000 distinct CDR3 sequences, with 15% to 17% appearing a single time and about 20% taken by the ten largest. The CDR3 consists of 14 residues. V lost 6 bases, J lost 5 bases, and 14 bases lay in between. As to time point: newly diagnosed GD, antithyroid drugs for less than 3 months. PBMC RNA served as the TCR library source. The guidelines of the American Thyroid Association were the basis for diagnosing Graves' disease.

The receptor was isolated from a female donor with Graves disease. This chain links TRBV12-3 or TRBV12-4 with TRBJ1-5; D is perhaps TRBD1 (5 bases). The material sequenced was peripheral blood mononuclear cells (PBMCs), taken at new diagnosis, from a patient treated with antithyroid drugs. The CDR3 loop reads CASSWGGVHQPQHF. The CDR3 coding sequence is TGTGCCAGCAGCTGGGGGGGGGTCCATCAGCCCCAGCATTTT.